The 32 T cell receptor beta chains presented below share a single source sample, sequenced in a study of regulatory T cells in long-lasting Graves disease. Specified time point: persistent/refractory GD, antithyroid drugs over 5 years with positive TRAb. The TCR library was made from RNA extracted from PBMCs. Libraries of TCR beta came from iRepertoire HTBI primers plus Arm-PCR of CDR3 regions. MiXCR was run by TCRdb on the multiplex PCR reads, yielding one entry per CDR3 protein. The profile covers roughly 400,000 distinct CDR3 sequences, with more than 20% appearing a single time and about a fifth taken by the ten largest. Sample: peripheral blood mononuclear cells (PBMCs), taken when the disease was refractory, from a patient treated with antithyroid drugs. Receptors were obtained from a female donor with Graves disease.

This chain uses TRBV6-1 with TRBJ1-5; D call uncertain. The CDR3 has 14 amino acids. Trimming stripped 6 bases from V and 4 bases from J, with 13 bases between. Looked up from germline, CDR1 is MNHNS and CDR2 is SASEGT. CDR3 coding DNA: TGTGCCAGCAGCCCAACGAAGTATAATCAGCCCCAGCATTTT. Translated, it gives CASSPTKYNQPQHF.

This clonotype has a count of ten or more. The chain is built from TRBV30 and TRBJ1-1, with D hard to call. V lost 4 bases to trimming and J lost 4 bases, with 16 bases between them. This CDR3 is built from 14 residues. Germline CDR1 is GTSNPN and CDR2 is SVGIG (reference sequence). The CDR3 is CAWISGYGSTEAFF. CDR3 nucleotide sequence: TGTGCCTGGATATCCGGATACGGGAGCACTGAAGCTTTCTTT.

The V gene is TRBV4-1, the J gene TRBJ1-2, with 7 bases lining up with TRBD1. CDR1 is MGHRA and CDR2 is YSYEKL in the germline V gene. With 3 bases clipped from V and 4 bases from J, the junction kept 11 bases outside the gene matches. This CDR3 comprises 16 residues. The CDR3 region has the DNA TGCGCCAGCAGCCAGGGGATTGGGACAGCAGGCTATGGCTACACCTTC. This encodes CASSQGIGTAGYGYTF.

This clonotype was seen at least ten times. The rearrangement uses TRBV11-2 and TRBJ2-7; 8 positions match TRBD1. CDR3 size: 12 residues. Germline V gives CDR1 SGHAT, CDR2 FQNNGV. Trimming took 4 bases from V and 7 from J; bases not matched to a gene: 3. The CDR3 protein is CASSSTGGEQYF. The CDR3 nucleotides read TGTGCCAGCAGCTCCACAGGGGGAGAGCAGTACTTC.

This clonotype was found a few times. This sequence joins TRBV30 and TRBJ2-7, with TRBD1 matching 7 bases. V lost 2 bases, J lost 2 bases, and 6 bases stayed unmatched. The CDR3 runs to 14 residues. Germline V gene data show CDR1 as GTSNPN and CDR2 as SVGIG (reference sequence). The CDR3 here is CAWSHGQGAYEQYF. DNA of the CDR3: TGTGCCTGGAGTCACGGGCAGGGGGCCTACGAGCAGTACTTC.

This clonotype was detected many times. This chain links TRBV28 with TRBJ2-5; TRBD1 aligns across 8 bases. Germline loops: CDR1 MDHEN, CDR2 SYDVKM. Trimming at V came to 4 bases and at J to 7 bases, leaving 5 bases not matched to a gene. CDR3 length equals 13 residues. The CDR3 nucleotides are TGTGCCAGCAGTTCCGGACAGGGTAGGACCCAGTACTTC. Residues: CASSSGQGRTQYF.

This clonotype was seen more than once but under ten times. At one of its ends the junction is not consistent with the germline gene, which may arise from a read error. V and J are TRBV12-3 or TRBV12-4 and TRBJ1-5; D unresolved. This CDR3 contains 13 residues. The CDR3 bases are TGTGCCAGCAGCCCATCAGAGAATCGGCCCCAGCATTTT. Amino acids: CASSPSENRPQHF.

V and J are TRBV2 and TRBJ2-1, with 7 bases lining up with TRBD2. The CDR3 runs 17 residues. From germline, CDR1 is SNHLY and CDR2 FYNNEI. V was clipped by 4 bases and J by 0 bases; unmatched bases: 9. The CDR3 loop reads CASSVEPGGSSYNEQFF. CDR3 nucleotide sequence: TGTGCCAGCAGTGTTGAACCTGGCGGGAGCTCCTACAATGAGCAGTTCTTC.

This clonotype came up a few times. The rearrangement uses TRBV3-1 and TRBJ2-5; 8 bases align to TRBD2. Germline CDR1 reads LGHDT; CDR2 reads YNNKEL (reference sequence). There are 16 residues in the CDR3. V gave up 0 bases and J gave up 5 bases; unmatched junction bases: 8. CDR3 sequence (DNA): TGTGCCAGCAGCCAAGATACGGGAGGGCCCGGGGAGACCCAGTACTTC. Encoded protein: CASSQDTGGPGETQYF.

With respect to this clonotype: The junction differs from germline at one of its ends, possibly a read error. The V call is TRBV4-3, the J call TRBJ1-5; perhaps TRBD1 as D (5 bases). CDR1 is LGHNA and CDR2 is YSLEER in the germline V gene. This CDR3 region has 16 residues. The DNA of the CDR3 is TGCGCCAGCAGCCCGGAGGAGACAGCCGAGTATCAGGCCCAGCATTTT. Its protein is CASSPEETAEYQAQHF.

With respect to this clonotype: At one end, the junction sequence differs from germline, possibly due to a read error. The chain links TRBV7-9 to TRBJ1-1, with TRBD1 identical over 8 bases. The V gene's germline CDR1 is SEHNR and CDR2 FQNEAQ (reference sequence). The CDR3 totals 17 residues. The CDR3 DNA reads TGTGCCTGCAGCGCGGACAGGGATAGCGTCGAGATAACTGAAGCTTTCTTT. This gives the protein CACSADRDSVEITEAFF.

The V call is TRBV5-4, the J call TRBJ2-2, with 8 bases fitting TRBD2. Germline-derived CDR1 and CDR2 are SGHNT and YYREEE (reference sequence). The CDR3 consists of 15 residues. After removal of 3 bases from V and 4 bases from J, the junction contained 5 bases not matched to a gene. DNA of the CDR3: TGTGCCAGCAGCTACCGGGAGGGAGTCACCGGGGAGCTGTTTTTT. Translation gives CASSYREGVTGELFF.

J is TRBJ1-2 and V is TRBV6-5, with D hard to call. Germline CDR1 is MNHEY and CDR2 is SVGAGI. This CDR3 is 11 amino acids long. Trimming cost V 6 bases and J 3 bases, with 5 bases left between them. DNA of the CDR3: TGTGCCAGCAGATACGACTATGGCTACACCTTC. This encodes CASRYDYGYTF.

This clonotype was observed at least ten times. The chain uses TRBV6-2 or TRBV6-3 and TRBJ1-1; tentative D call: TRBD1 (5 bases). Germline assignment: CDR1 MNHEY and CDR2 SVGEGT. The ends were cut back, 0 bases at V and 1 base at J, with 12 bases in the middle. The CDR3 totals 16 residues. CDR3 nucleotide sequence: TGTGCCAGCAGTTACTCTCTGACAGCAACGAACACTGAAGCTTTCTTT. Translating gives CASSYSLTATNTEAFF.

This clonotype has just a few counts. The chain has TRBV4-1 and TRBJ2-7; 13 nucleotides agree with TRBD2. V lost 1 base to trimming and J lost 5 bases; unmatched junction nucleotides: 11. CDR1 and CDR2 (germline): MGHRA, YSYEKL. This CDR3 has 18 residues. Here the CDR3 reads CASSQGGTSGINPNEQYF. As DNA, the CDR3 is TGCGCCAGCAGCCAAGGTGGGACTAGCGGGATAAATCCTAACGAGCAGTACTTC.

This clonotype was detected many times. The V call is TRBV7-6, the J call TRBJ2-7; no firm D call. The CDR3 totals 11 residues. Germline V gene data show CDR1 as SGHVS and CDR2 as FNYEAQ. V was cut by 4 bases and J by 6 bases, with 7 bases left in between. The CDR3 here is CASSWAPEQYF. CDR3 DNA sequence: TGTGCCAGCAGCTGGGCCCCCGAGCAGTACTTC.

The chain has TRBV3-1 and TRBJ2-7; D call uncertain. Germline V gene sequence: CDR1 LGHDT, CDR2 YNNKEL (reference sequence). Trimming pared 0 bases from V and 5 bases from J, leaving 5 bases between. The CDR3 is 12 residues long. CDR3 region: CASSQEFDEQYF. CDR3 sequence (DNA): TGTGCCAGCAGCCAAGAGTTCGACGAGCAGTACTTC.

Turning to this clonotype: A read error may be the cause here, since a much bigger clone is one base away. CDR3 in DNA: TGTGCCAGCAGTTGCAGGGGAAGGCTGGAGACCCAGTACTTC. Amino acid sequence: CASSCRGRLETQYF. V gene TRBV27 combines with J gene TRBJ2-5; tentative D call: TRBD1 (6 bases). The CDR3 loop spans 14 amino acids. Trimming stripped 4 bases from V and 5 bases from J, with 14 bases between. Germline CDR1 and CDR2: MNHEY and SMNVEV (reference sequence).

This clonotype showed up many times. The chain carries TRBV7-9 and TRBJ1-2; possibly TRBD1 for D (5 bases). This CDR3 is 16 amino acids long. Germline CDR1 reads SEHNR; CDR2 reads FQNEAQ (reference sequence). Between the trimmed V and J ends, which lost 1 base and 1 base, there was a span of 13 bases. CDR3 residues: CASSLVGGAVNYGYTF. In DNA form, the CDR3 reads TGTGCCAGCAGCTTAGTCGGGGGAGCGGTTAACTATGGCTACACCTTC.

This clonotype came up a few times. The CDR3 DNA is TGTGCCAGTAGTATCTCGGTGGTCGGTACTGAAGCTTTCTTT. The encoded protein is CASSISVVGTEAFF. V usage is TRBV19 and J usage is TRBJ1-1; D not certain. Germline-derived CDR1 and CDR2 are LNHDA and SQIVND (reference sequence). Between the trimmed V and J ends, which lost 3 bases and 5 bases, there was a span of 13 bases. The CDR3 runs 14 residues.

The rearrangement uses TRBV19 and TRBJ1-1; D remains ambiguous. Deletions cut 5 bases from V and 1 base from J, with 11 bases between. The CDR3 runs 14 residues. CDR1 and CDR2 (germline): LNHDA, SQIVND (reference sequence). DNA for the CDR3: TGTGCCAGTAGTCGGTCGGCTGAGAACACTGAAGCTTTCTTT. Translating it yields CASSRSAENTEAFF.

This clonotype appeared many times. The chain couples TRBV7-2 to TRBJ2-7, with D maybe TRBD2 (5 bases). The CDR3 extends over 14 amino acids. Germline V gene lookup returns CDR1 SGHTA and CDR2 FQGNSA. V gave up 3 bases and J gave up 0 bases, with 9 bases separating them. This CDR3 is CASSFAGTSYEQYF. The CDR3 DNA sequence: TGTGCCAGCAGCTTCGCGGGTACCTCCTACGAGCAGTACTTC.

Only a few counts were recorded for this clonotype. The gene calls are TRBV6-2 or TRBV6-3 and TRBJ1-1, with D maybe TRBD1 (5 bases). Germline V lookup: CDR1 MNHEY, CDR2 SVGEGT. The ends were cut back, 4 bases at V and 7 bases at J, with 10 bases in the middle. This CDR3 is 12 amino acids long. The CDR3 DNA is TGTGCCAGCAGTTCGGTAGGGGTTGAAGCTTTCTTT. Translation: CASSSVGVEAFF.

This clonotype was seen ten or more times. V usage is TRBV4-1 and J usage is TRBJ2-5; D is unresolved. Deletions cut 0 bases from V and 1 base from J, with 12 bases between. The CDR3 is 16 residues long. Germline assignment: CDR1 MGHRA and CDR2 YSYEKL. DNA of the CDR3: TGCGCCAGCAGCCAAGAGGAGCTCAGCCCCCAAGAGACCCAGTACTTC. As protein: CASSQEELSPQETQYF.

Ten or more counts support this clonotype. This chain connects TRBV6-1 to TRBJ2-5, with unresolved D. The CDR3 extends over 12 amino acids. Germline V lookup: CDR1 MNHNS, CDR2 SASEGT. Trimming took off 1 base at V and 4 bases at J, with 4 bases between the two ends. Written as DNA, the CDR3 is TGTGCCAGCAGTGAAGAAGGAGAGACCCAGTACTTC. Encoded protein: CASSEEGETQYF.

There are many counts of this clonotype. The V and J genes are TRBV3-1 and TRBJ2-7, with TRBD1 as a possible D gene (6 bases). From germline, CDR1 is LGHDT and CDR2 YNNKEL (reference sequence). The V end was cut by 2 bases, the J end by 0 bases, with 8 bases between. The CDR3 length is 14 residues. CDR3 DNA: TGTGCCAGCAGCCAATTGGACAGCTCCTACGAGCAGTACTTC. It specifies CASSQLDSSYEQYF.

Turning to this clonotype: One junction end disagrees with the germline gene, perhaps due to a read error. CDR3 sequence (DNA): TGTGCCAGCAGTGAGTCGGAATCGGGGACTTTCGACTTC. It yields the protein CASSESESGTFDF. The gene calls are TRBV6-1 and TRBJ2-5, with a tentative D call TRBD2 (6 bases). The CDR3 loop spans 13 amino acids. Per germline, CDR1 MNHNS and CDR2 SASEGT.

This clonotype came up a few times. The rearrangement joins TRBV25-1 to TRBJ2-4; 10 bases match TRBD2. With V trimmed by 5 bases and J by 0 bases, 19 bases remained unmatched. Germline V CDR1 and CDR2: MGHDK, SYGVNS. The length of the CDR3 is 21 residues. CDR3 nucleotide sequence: TGTGCCAGCAGTCGGTCGGGGGCTGCTAGCGGGGGCCCGCTAGCCAAAAACATTCAGTACTTC. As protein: CASSRSGAASGGPLAKNIQYF.

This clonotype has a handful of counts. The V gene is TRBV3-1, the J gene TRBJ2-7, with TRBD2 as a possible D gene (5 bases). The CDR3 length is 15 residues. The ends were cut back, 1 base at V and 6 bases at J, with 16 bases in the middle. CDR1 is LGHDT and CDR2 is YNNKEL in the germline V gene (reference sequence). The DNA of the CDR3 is TGTGCCAGCAGCCAAGGTCGGGGAACTTATACCGAGCAGTACTTC. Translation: CASSQGRGTYTEQYF.

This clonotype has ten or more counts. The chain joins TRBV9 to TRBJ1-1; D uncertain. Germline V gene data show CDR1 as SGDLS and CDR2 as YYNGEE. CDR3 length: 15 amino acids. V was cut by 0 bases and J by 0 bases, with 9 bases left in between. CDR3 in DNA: TGTGCCAGCAGCGTAGCAGGCACAATGAACACTGAAGCTTTCTTT. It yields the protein CASSVAGTMNTEAFF.

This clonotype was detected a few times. Written as DNA, the CDR3 is TGTGCCAGCAGTGAAGCCATAGCTAGCGGGAATGATGAGCAGTTCTTC. Translating gives CASSEAIASGNDEQFF. This rearrangement joins TRBV2 to TRBJ2-1, with 9 bases matching TRBD2. The CDR3 extends over 16 amino acids. J was trimmed by 8 bases and V by 0 bases; bases with no gene match: 8. Germline V gene sequence: CDR1 SNHLY, CDR2 FYNNEI.

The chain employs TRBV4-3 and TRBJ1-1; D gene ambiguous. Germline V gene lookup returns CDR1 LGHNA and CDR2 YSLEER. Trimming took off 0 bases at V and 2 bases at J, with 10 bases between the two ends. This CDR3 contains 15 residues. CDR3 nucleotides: TGCGCCAGCAGCCAAGATCTAGGGATTAACACTGAAGCTTTCTTT. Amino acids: CASSQDLGINTEAFF.